The rows below give T cell receptor beta chains drawn from one sample of a study of human T cells and chemical hapten exposure. A single record per CDR3 protein comes from TCRdb applying MiXCR to the reads. This table has around 120,000 distinct CDR3 sequences, 8.5% appearing once. Sequencing used whole blood. Receptors originate from a human donor in good health. Some clones in this sample may be carry-over from other donors' samples. Both conserved end residues are part of each CDR3. The D gene is left open where the match is weak. The size of a clone is reported for some rows only, either as once, few or many, or as a class for expanded clones.

V: TRBV4-1
D: TRBD1
J: TRBJ2-7
size: -
DNA: TGCGCCAGCAGCCGCCGAGAGACAGGGTACGAGCAGTACTTC
CDR3: CASSRRETGYEQYF

V: TRBV27
D: -
J: TRBJ1-1
size: few
DNA: TGTGCCAGCAGTAGGGGGTCACACGGAGAAGCTTTCTTT
CDR3: CASSRGSHGEAFF

V: TRBV29-1
D: TRBD1
J: TRBJ1-1
size: many
DNA: TGCAGCGCCTCACAGGGGATACTGAACACTGAAGCTTTCTTT
CDR3: CSASQGILNTEAFF

V: TRBV3-1
D: TRBD1
J: TRBJ2-5
size: many
DNA: TGTGCCAGCAGCCAAGATCTGGCAGGGGGCCCCCAAGAGACCCAGTACTTC
CDR3: CASSQDLAGGPQETQYF

V: TRBV6-5
D: -
J: TRBJ1-5
size: many
DNA: TGTGCCAGCAGTTACTCGAGCAGGGCGAATCAGCCCCAGCATTTT
CDR3: CASSYSSRANQPQHF

V: TRBV6-5
D: -
J: TRBJ1-5
size: many
DNA: TGTGCCAGCAGGAACCCGGGTGGGAGGGGGTCGCTCAATCAGCCCCAGCATTTT
CDR3: CASRNPGGRGSLNQPQHF

V: TRBV24-1
D: TRBD1
J: TRBJ2-1
size: many
DNA: TGTGCCACCAGTGATTCGGGACAGGGCAATGAGCAGTTCTTC
CDR3: CATSDSGQGNEQFF

V: TRBV7-2
D: TRBD1
J: TRBJ1-1
size: many
DNA: TGTGCCAGCAGCTTAATTGCAGGGGGCTCGGACACTGAAGCTTTCTTT
CDR3: CASSLIAGGSDTEAFF

V: TRBV25-1
D: -
J: TRBJ1-5
size: -
DNA: TGTGCCAGCAGTGATAAGGGGTATGGCAATCAGCCCCAGCATTTT
CDR3: CASSDKGYGNQPQHF

V: TRBV9
D: TRBD2
J: TRBJ2-1
size: many
DNA: TGTGCCAGCAGTCCCGGGACTAGCAGTTACAATGAGCAGTTCTTC
CDR3: CASSPGTSSYNEQFF

V: TRBV29-1
D: -
J: TRBJ1-4
size: many
DNA: TGCAGCGTTCAGACAAGAACTAATGAAAAACTGTTTTTT
CDR3: CSVQTRTNEKLFF

V: TRBV9
D: TRBD1
J: TRBJ1-1
size: many
DNA: TGTGCCAGCAGCACGGGGACAGGCGCGACAGCTTTCTTT
CDR3: CASSTGTGATAFF

V: TRBV6-2/TRBV6-3
D: -
J: TRBJ2-7
size: few
DNA: TGTGCCAGCAGTTACTCGGAGGGGAAGGAGCAGTACTTC
CDR3: CASSYSEGKEQYF

V: TRBV5-1
D: -
J: TRBJ2-7
size: many
DNA: TGCGCCAGCAGCCTGAACAGGGACCTTTTCTACGAGCAGTACTTC
CDR3: CASSLNRDLFYEQYF

V: TRBV5-1
D: -
J: TRBJ1-1
size: many
DNA: TGCGCCAGCAGCTTATATGGGGAGACTGAAGCTTTCTTT
CDR3: CASSLYGETEAFF

V: TRBV11-2
D: -
J: TRBJ1-2
size: few
DNA: TGTGCCAGCAGCAAACCGGACAGATTTTACTATGGCTACACCTTC
CDR3: CASSKPDRFYYGYTF

V: TRBV5-1
D: TRBD2
J: TRBJ2-1
size: -
DNA: TGCGCCAGCAGCCCCCAGGGTACTAGCGTAGAGGGTGGCAATGAGCAGTTCTTC
CDR3: CASSPQGTSVEGGNEQFF

V: TRBV11-3
D: -
J: TRBJ2-1
size: few
DNA: TGTGCCAGCAGCTTAGGGAGGAGCTCCTACAATGAGCAGTTCTTC
CDR3: CASSLGRSSYNEQFF

V: TRBV5-4
D: TRBD2
J: TRBJ2-5
size: few
DNA: TGTGCCAGCAGCGGGGGACTAGCGGAACAAGAGACCCAGTACTTC
CDR3: CASSGGLAEQETQYF

V: TRBV10-3
D: TRBD2
J: TRBJ2-3
size: few
DNA: TGTGCCATCAGAGGGACTAGCTCAGATACGCAGTATTTT
CDR3: CAIRGTSSDTQYF

V: TRBV19
D: TRBD1
J: TRBJ1-2
size: many
DNA: TGTGCCATCCCGGACAGGGAGGTAGGCGGCTACACCTTC
CDR3: CAIPDREVGGYTF

V: TRBV7-2
D: TRBD2
J: TRBJ2-2
size: few
DNA: TGTGCCAGCACCCCGCCGGCGGGAGGGGCGAACACCGGGGAGCTGTTTTTT
CDR3: CASTPPAGGANTGELFF

V: TRBV14
D: TRBD2
J: TRBJ2-3
size: few
DNA: TGTGCCAGCAGCCAAGATTCGGTAGCGGGAGGCCGGGATACGCAGTATTTT
CDR3: CASSQDSVAGGRDTQYF

V: TRBV10-1
D: -
J: TRBJ1-2
size: few
DNA: TGCGCCAGCAGTGAAGACGCAGGGATGAATGGCTACACCTTC
CDR3: CASSEDAGMNGYTF

V: TRBV29-1
D: TRBD1
J: TRBJ1-2
size: many
DNA: TGCAGCGTCTTCACCAACCAGGGGGGTAACTATGGCTACACCTTC
CDR3: CSVFTNQGGNYGYTF

V: TRBV15
D: -
J: TRBJ2-7
size: -
DNA: TGTGCCACCAGCAGCGGGGACGACGGAAGCTCCTACGAGCAGTACTTC
CDR3: CATSSGDDGSSYEQYF

V: TRBV29-1
D: -
J: TRBJ2-3
size: -
DNA: TGCAGCGTTGAGCGACTAACAGATACGCAGTATTTT
CDR3: CSVERLTDTQYF

V: TRBV12-3/TRBV12-4
D: TRBD1
J: TRBJ2-5
size: -
DNA: TGTGCCAGCAGTTTTTGGGACAGGGGGCAAGAGACCCAGTACTTC
CDR3: CASSFWDRGQETQYF

V: TRBV5-5
D: -
J: TRBJ2-3
size: -
DNA: TGTGCCAGCAGCTTGATGAGCGGCTCGTCCACAGATACGCAGTATTTT
CDR3: CASSLMSGSSTDTQYF

V: TRBV20-1
D: TRBD1
J: TRBJ1-5
size: -
DNA: TGCAGTGCTAGACAGGGGGCTGAAAATCAGCCCCAGCATTTT
CDR3: CSARQGAENQPQHF

V: TRBV18
D: TRBD2
J: TRBJ2-7
size: many
DNA: TGTGCCAGCTCACCTGGACTAGCGGGAGAGTACGAGCAGTACTTC
CDR3: CASSPGLAGEYEQYF

V: TRBV27
D: -
J: TRBJ1-6
size: -
DNA: TGTGCCAGCAGTTTATCGAGTCCGTTGGGGTCCTATAATTCACCCCTCCACTTT
CDR3: CASSLSSPLGSYNSPLHF

V: TRBV19
D: -
J: TRBJ2-2
size: -
DNA: TGTGCCAGTAGTATGTATGGGGCCGGCGGGGAGCTGTTTTTT
CDR3: CASSMYGAGGELFF

V: TRBV20-1
D: TRBD2
J: TRBJ2-3
size: many
DNA: TGCAGTGCGCGGGGGAAAATCGGAGATACGCAGTATTTT
CDR3: CSARGKIGDTQYF

V: TRBV7-2
D: TRBD2
J: TRBJ2-1
size: -
DNA: TGTGCCAGCATCGTCTCAAGGGACTACCCCTATGATGAGCAGTTCTTC
CDR3: CASIVSRDYPYDEQFF

V: TRBV3-1
D: -
J: TRBJ2-1
size: many
DNA: TGTGCCAGCAGCCAAGGGAACGGGAGAAATCCTAATGAGCAGTTCTTC
CDR3: CASSQGNGRNPNEQFF

V: TRBV19
D: -
J: TRBJ2-1
size: many
DNA: TGTGCCAGTAGTACCGGGTGGGGGGGCGATTGGAATGAGCAGTTCTTC
CDR3: CASSTGWGGDWNEQFF

V: TRBV5-4
D: TRBD2
J: TRBJ2-1
size: few
DNA: TGTGCCAGCAGCTGGTCCGGGACTAGCGGGAATGAGCAGTTCTTC
CDR3: CASSWSGTSGNEQFF

V: TRBV5-5
D: TRBD2
J: TRBJ2-3
size: many
DNA: TGTGCCAGCAGCCCCGGACTAGCGGAGCAGTATTTT
CDR3: CASSPGLAEQYF

V: TRBV20-1
D: -
J: TRBJ2-7
size: few
DNA: TGCAGTGCTAGCCCGGGACTCCCGGTAAGCTACGAGCAGTACTTC
CDR3: CSASPGLPVSYEQYF

V: TRBV25-1
D: TRBD1
J: TRBJ1-1
size: -
DNA: TGTGCCAGCAGGGGGGGGACAGTTGATGAAGCTTTCTTT
CDR3: CASRGGTVDEAFF

V: TRBV29-1
D: TRBD1
J: TRBJ1-2
size: -
DNA: TGCAGCGTTGAAACGGGGGAGGGGGCCCCCTATGGCTACACCTTC
CDR3: CSVETGEGAPYGYTF

V: TRBV6-1
D: TRBD1
J: TRBJ1-1
size: few
DNA: TGTGCCAGCAATACAGGGGGAGGCACTGAAGCTTTCTTT
CDR3: CASNTGGGTEAFF

V: TRBV7-2
D: -
J: TRBJ2-3
size: many
DNA: TGTGCCAGCAGCTTAGGAGCCATCACAGATACGCAGTATTTT
CDR3: CASSLGAITDTQYF

V: TRBV5-1
D: TRBD1
J: TRBJ1-2
size: -
DNA: TGCGCCAGCAGCTTGGATGGGGGACAGGGGACCAACTATGGCTACACCTTC
CDR3: CASSLDGGQGTNYGYTF

V: TRBV7-9
D: -
J: TRBJ1-3
size: many
DNA: TGTGCCAGCAGCTTAATGGGGCCTGGAAACACCATATATTTT
CDR3: CASSLMGPGNTIYF

V: TRBV29-1
D: TRBD2
J: TRBJ2-3
size: many
DNA: TGCAGCGTTCTGGCGGGAGCCACAGATACGCAGTATTTT
CDR3: CSVLAGATDTQYF